The clone carrying this T cell receptor beta chain was seen a few times. What it recognizes is unknown. The CDR3 runs 14 residues. The ends lost 5 bases at V and 6 bases at J; junction bases unmatched: 7. The donors, healthy Caucasians from Russia, were aged about 6 to 95. Isolated PBMCs totaled at least 7 million in each sample. This entry is derived from a study of blood T cells in healthy people across ages. Study observations and caveats: Long-lived donors carried more naive CD4+ cells and greater diversity than aged donors. A roughly linear fall in TCR beta diversity per million T cells was seen with increasing age.

Alongside a J-beta primer mix, a sample-barcoded 5' primer served in a second PCR lasting about 6 to 12 cycles. Each CDR3 protein is one row after TCRdb ran MiXCR on the 5' RACE reads. The sample lists hundreds of thousands of distinct CDR3 sequences, more than 50% occurring once. The TCR originated in a man aged 40-50 years in good health. Material for sequencing was blood. The chain is built from TRBV12-3 or TRBV12-4 and TRBJ1-5, with TRBD1 identical over 7 bases. CDR3 protein: CASSIGQVPQPQHF. DNA for the CDR3: TGTGCCAGCAGTATAGGACAGGTCCCTCAGCCCCAGCATTTT.